The 4 T cell receptor beta chains reported below all come from one sample, sequenced in a study of shared clonotypes between healthy human individuals. Sequenced by immunoSEQ multiplex PCR; TCRdb stores in-frame clones only, minus some. The table shows over a million clones, with about 98.5% occurring only once. Input material: naive CD4+ T cells sorted from blood. Specified subset: CD45RA+ positively selected. The receptor source for this set is a man aged 25-45 years in good health.

The genes are TRBV14 and TRBJ2-1, with TRBD2 identical over 10 bases. CDR1 is SGHDN, CDR2 FVKESK, per germline. This CDR3 comprises 13 residues. V was clipped by 3 bases and J by 16 bases; unmatched bases: 9. The CDR3 nucleotides read TGTGCCAGCAGCCATGCGGCTAGCGGGAGCCATTTCTTC. Translated: CASSHAASGSHFF.

The CDR3 sequence: CASSKSQGRGSYGYTF. The CDR3 coding sequence is TGTGCCAGCAGCAAGAGTCAGGGTAGGGGCTCCTATGGCTACACCTTC. The V and J genes are TRBV5-4 and TRBJ1-2; D might be TRBD1 (5 bases). V was trimmed by 4 bases and J by 4 bases, leaving 20 bases between them. This CDR3 contains 16 residues. CDR1 is SGHNT and CDR2 is YYREEE in the germline V gene (reference sequence).

V usage is TRBV5-1 and J usage is TRBJ2-3, with D tentatively TRBD1 (6 bases). The length of the CDR3 is 16 residues. CDR1 is SGHRS and CDR2 is YFSETQ in the germline V gene. V was shortened by 0 bases and J by 6 bases, with 17 bases between the two germline ends. Here the CDR3 DNA reads TGCGCCAGCAGCTTGGTTGGGGGCGAATCAGGCGATACGCAGTATTTT. This sequence encodes CASSLVGGESGDTQYF. Together with reference TRBV5-1 and TRBJ2-3, the CDR3 gives the full variable domain: KAGVTQTPRYLIKTRGQQVTLSCSPISGHRSVSWYQQTPGQGLQFLFEYFSETQRNKGNFPGRFSGRQFSNSRSEMNVSTLELGDSALYLCASSLVGGESGDTQYFGPGTRLTVL.

The chain links TRBV6-1 to TRBJ2-2, with 10 bases identical to TRBD2. This CDR3 region has 15 residues. CDR1 is MNHNS and CDR2 is SASEGT in the germline V gene. Trimming took 4 bases from V and 7 from J; bases not matched to a gene: 6. The CDR3 DNA follows: TGTGCCAGCAGTGCCCTAGCGGGAGTTGTCGGGGAGCTGTTTTTT. It translates to CASSALAGVVGELFF.